This is a list of T cell receptor beta chains from one sample in a study of cytomegalovirus exposure and HLA in healthy donors. Sequencing used immunoSEQ multiplex PCR; TCRdb keeps in-frame clones, though not all of them. The data hold 150,000 to 200,000 clones, with about 88% observed a single time. Specimen: PBMCs. All receptors come from a young woman in good health and CMV-seronegative. CDR3s include the opening cysteine and the closing phenylalanine or tryptophan. The D gene is left open where the match is weak. Only some rows state a clone size, as once, few, many or a class for expanded clones.

j_gene: TRBJ1-1; abundance: NA; v_gene: TRBV25-1; d_gene: NA; CDR3nt: TGTGCCAGCAGTGTATTGGACAGCACCCTTGAGGCTTTCTTT; CDR3aa: CASSVLDSTLEAFF
j_gene: TRBJ2-5; abundance: NA; v_gene: TRBV29-1; d_gene: NA; CDR3nt: TGCAGCGTTGAAGACGGGTACGGGACCCAGTACTTC; CDR3aa: CSVEDGYGTQYF
j_gene: TRBJ1-1; abundance: NA; v_gene: TRBV7-3; d_gene: NA; CDR3nt: TGTGCCAGCAGCTCCGTTGGCAGGGGCACTGAAGCTTTCTTT; CDR3aa: CASSSVGRGTEAFF
j_gene: TRBJ2-4; abundance: NA; v_gene: TRBV11-2; d_gene: TRBD1; CDR3nt: TGTGCCAGCAGCCGAAGGACAGGGGCCAAAAACATTCAGTACTTC; CDR3aa: CASSRRTGAKNIQYF
j_gene: TRBJ1-2; abundance: NA; v_gene: TRBV30; d_gene: NA; CDR3nt: TGTGCCTGGGGCAACCTCCCAGGTTATGGCTACACCTTC; CDR3aa: CAWGNLPGYGYTF
j_gene: TRBJ2-7; abundance: NA; v_gene: TRBV7-2; d_gene: NA; CDR3nt: TGTGCCACCACCTGGGGCGGGGCCTCCTACGAGCAGTACTTC; CDR3aa: CATTWGGASYEQYF
j_gene: TRBJ1-1; abundance: NA; v_gene: TRBV9; d_gene: NA; CDR3nt: TGTGCCAGCAGCGTAGATCAGGGCTTGGGCACTGAAGCTTTCTTT; CDR3aa: CASSVDQGLGTEAFF
j_gene: TRBJ2-7; abundance: many; v_gene: TRBV4-3; d_gene: NA; CDR3nt: TGCGCCAGCAGCCAAGCTTACGGGAACAGTGGGAACGAGCAGTACTTC; CDR3aa: CASSQAYGNSGNEQYF
j_gene: TRBJ2-3; abundance: NA; v_gene: TRBV11-2; d_gene: TRBD2; CDR3nt: TGTGCCAGCAGCTCCGGTGGGCGGGGGGGCACAGATACGCAGTATTTT; CDR3aa: CASSSGGRGGTDTQYF
j_gene: TRBJ1-1; abundance: NA; v_gene: TRBV29-1; d_gene: NA; CDR3nt: TGCAGCGTTGAAGGACTTGTAGGCGTGAAGACTGAAGCTTTCTTT; CDR3aa: CSVEGLVGVKTEAFF
j_gene: TRBJ2-1; abundance: NA; v_gene: TRBV29-1; d_gene: TRBD1; CDR3nt: TGCAGCGCGCCAGACGGGACAGGGCTCTACAATGAGCAGTTCTTC; CDR3aa: CSAPDGTGLYNEQFF
j_gene: TRBJ2-1; abundance: once; v_gene: TRBV7-2; d_gene: TRBD1; CDR3nt: TGTGCCAGCAGCTTACGATTGGGACAGCTCTACAATGAGCAGTTCTTC; CDR3aa: CASSLRLGQLYNEQFF
j_gene: TRBJ2-7; abundance: NA; v_gene: TRBV7-2; d_gene: NA; CDR3nt: TGTGCCAGCAGCTTATTGACAGGATTGACGTACGAGCAGTACTTC; CDR3aa: CASSLLTGLTYEQYF
j_gene: TRBJ2-2; abundance: NA; v_gene: TRBV19; d_gene: NA; CDR3nt: TGTGCCAGTAGGGTAAGGGGCGCAAGGAACACCGGGGAGCTGTTTTTT; CDR3aa: CASRVRGARNTGELFF
j_gene: TRBJ1-2; abundance: NA; v_gene: TRBV7-9; d_gene: TRBD1; CDR3nt: TGTGCCAGCAGCTTAGCGGGACAGGCGAGATGCTACACCTTC; CDR3aa: CASSLAGQARCYTF
j_gene: TRBJ1-1; abundance: NA; v_gene: TRBV6-1; d_gene: NA; CDR3nt: TGTGCCAGCAGTGAAGGCAGGGTGGGCACTGAAGCTTTCTTT; CDR3aa: CASSEGRVGTEAFF
j_gene: TRBJ1-3; abundance: NA; v_gene: TRBV4-1; d_gene: NA; CDR3nt: TGCGCCAGCAGCCTTATACAGGCGATTGCCTCTGGAAACACCATATATTTT; CDR3aa: CASSLIQAIASGNTIYF
j_gene: TRBJ1-1; abundance: NA; v_gene: TRBV18; d_gene: NA; CDR3nt: TGTGCCAGCTCACCACAGGGGGCTGAAGCTTTCTTT; CDR3aa: CASSPQGAEAFF
j_gene: TRBJ1-2; abundance: many; v_gene: TRBV28; d_gene: NA; CDR3nt: TGTGCCAGCGGCCCGGTCCCGGGTAGCTATGGCTACACCTTC; CDR3aa: CASGPVPGSYGYTF
j_gene: TRBJ2-3; abundance: NA; v_gene: TRBV5-6; d_gene: TRBD1; CDR3nt: TGTGCCAGCAGCTCCCTGGACAGGGACACAGATACGCAGTATTTT; CDR3aa: CASSSLDRDTDTQYF
j_gene: TRBJ1-2; abundance: NA; v_gene: TRBV2; d_gene: NA; CDR3nt: TGTGCCAGCAGTGCAAACGCCGGGACACCCTATGGCTACACCTTC; CDR3aa: CASSANAGTPYGYTF
j_gene: TRBJ2-3; abundance: NA; v_gene: TRBV7-9; d_gene: NA; CDR3nt: TGTGCCAGCAGCTCACCTCGGGGGACAGCCACAGATACGCAGTATTTT; CDR3aa: CASSSPRGTATDTQYF
j_gene: TRBJ2-2; abundance: NA; v_gene: TRBV6-5; d_gene: TRBD2; CDR3nt: TGTGCCAGCAGGAAAAGGACTAGCGGGATGGGGGTGTTTTTT; CDR3aa: CASRKRTSGMGVFF
j_gene: TRBJ2-7; abundance: NA; v_gene: TRBV9; d_gene: TRBD2; CDR3nt: TGTGCCAGCAGCGGGGGGACTATCCCCTACGAGCAGTACTTC; CDR3aa: CASSGGTIPYEQYF
j_gene: TRBJ2-7; abundance: many; v_gene: TRBV10-1; d_gene: TRBD1; CDR3nt: TGCGCCAGCAGCAAAAACAGGGGCTACGAGCAGTACTTC; CDR3aa: CASSKNRGYEQYF
j_gene: TRBJ1-2; abundance: NA; v_gene: TRBV27; d_gene: TRBD1; CDR3nt: TGTGCCAGCAGTTTGGGGGGATCAGGACAGGGCTATGGCTACACCTTC; CDR3aa: CASSLGGSGQGYGYTF
j_gene: TRBJ2-2; abundance: NA; v_gene: TRBV5-5; d_gene: NA; CDR3nt: TGTGCCAGCAGCCGTGATAGTGCTAACACCGGGGAGCTGTTTTTT; CDR3aa: CASSRDSANTGELFF
j_gene: TRBJ2-3; abundance: NA; v_gene: TRBV7-6; d_gene: NA; CDR3nt: TGTGCCAGCAGCTTATCCTCGGGGGGCTCTTTCACAGATACGCAGTATTTT; CDR3aa: CASSLSSGGSFTDTQYF